This T cell receptor (beta chain) appears in the sequencing data of a study of blood T cell repertoires in COVID-19. In the study's own analysis: Cell counts per sample came from amplifying reference gene primers. Profiled with immunoSEQ multiplex PCR; TCRdb holds only in-frame clones, not every one. V and J calls and clone size are copied from that table; D and trimming were computed from the DNA. The sample has around 170,000 clones, 75% to 85% seen once; the top ten hold 1.5%. The CDR3 is made up of 16 amino acids. V trimming: 0 bases; J trimming: 3 bases; junction bases outside the gene matches: 6. Germline V gene lookup returns CDR1 LGHNA and CDR2 YSLEER.

J is TRBJ2-7 and V is TRBV4-3; TRBD1 matches 9 bases. The clonotype comes from a human donor in a cohort sampled during active COVID-19. Material: peripheral blood. CDR3 amino acids: CASSQDRTGEYYEQYF. For the CDR3, the DNA is TGCGCCAGCAGCCAAGATAGGACAGGGGAATACTACGAGCAGTACTTC.